These T cell receptor beta chains were read from a single sample in a study of shared T cell receptors in the human thymus. The table came from immunoSEQ multiplex PCR; TCRdb's copy has only in-frame clones and leaves some out. The top ten clones hold around 0.013% of a sample with roughly 560,000 clones, approximately 78% of them seen once. The data were also submitted as part of a second study, on human thymus T cells.

The sample comprised thymocytes. These receptors came from a boy under three years old with a congenital heart defect. The CDR3 runs from the conserved cysteine through the conserved F or W. The D gene is left open where the match is weak. Rows give clone size only sometimes, using once, few, many, or a class for an expanded clone.

D: -
size: -
V: TRBV21-1
J: TRBJ2-2
DNA: TGTGCCAGCAGCCCCTGGGAAGGGAGCGGGAGGGCCTCTACCGGGGAGCTGTTTTTT
CDR3: CASSPWEGSGRASTGELFF

D: TRBD2
size: -
V: TRBV5-4
J: TRBJ2-1
DNA: TGTGCCAGCAGCTTGACTAGCGGGGTAAGCTCCTACAATGAGCAGTTCTTC
CDR3: CASSLTSGVSSYNEQFF

D: TRBD1
size: few
V: TRBV7-9
J: TRBJ1-3
DNA: TGTGCCAGCAGCGGTAGACAGGGGGCGCCGGGAAACACCATATATTTT
CDR3: CASSGRQGAPGNTIYF

D: -
size: -
V: TRBV6-5
J: TRBJ2-7
DNA: TGTGCCAGCAGCCCGGGGACACTCGACTCCTACGAGCAGTACTTC
CDR3: CASSPGTLDSYEQYF

D: TRBD2
size: -
V: TRBV27
J: TRBJ2-7
DNA: TGTGCCAGCTCCCGGGGTAGTGAAGCGGGACACGAGCAGTACTTC
CDR3: CASSRGSEAGHEQYF

D: TRBD2
size: -
V: TRBV6-1
J: TRBJ2-1
DNA: TGTGCCAGCAGTGAAGCGCTGGGACTAGCGGGCTCCTACAATGAGCAGTTCTTC
CDR3: CASSEALGLAGSYNEQFF

D: -
size: -
V: TRBV6-1
J: TRBJ1-3
DNA: TGTGCCAGCAGTGAAAGGCGGAGCGGGCCTGGAAACACCATATATTTT
CDR3: CASSERRSGPGNTIYF

D: TRBD1
size: -
V: TRBV5-1
J: TRBJ1-6
DNA: TGCGCCAGCAGCTTGGCGCAGGGGGCGAGCTCCTATAATTCACCCCTCCACTTT
CDR3: CASSLAQGASSYNSPLHF

D: TRBD1
size: -
V: TRBV29-1
J: TRBJ2-1
DNA: TGCAGCGTTGAACGTCAGGGGGCTGAAATTGAGCAGTTCTTC
CDR3: CSVERQGAEIEQFF

D: -
size: once
V: TRBV27
J: TRBJ1-2
DNA: TGTGCCAGCAGTTCCCTAAGTCCCCTCTATGGCTACACCTTC
CDR3: CASSSLSPLYGYTF

D: TRBD1
size: -
V: TRBV29-1
J: TRBJ2-7
DNA: TGCAGCGTTTCCCCTGACAGGGGGTTCTACGAGCAGTACTTC
CDR3: CSVSPDRGFYEQYF

D: -
size: -
V: TRBV30
J: TRBJ2-5
DNA: TGTGCCTGGAGTGTAATGGCTCACCAAGAGACCCAGTACTTC
CDR3: CAWSVMAHQETQYF

D: -
size: -
V: TRBV27
J: TRBJ2-5
DNA: TGTGCCAGCCCGGAGACCCAGTACTTC
CDR3: CASPETQYF

D: -
size: -
V: TRBV27
J: TRBJ2-7
DNA: TGTGCCAGCAGTTGGGCCACAGGGAACGAGCAGTACTTC
CDR3: CASSWATGNEQYF

D: TRBD2
size: -
V: TRBV10-3
J: TRBJ2-1
DNA: TGTGCCATCAGTGTGTCCCTAGCGGAGACCTACAATGAGCAGTTCTTC
CDR3: CAISVSLAETYNEQFF

D: TRBD1
size: -
V: TRBV5-1
J: TRBJ2-3
DNA: TGCGCCAGCAGCTGGGGGACAGATGAGACTAGCACAGATACGCAGTATTTT
CDR3: CASSWGTDETSTDTQYF

D: -
size: -
V: TRBV6-6
J: TRBJ2-5
DNA: TGTGCCAGCAGTTACACGTCAGGGCGAGAGACCCAGTACTTC
CDR3: CASSYTSGRETQYF

D: -
size: few
V: TRBV19
J: TRBJ1-3
DNA: TGTGCCACCCACCCAGGGTCTGGAAACACCATATATTTT
CDR3: CATHPGSGNTIYF

D: TRBD1
size: -
V: TRBV7-2
J: TRBJ2-3
DNA: TGTGCCAGCAGCCCTCAGGGGGCCACAGATACGCAGTATTTT
CDR3: CASSPQGATDTQYF